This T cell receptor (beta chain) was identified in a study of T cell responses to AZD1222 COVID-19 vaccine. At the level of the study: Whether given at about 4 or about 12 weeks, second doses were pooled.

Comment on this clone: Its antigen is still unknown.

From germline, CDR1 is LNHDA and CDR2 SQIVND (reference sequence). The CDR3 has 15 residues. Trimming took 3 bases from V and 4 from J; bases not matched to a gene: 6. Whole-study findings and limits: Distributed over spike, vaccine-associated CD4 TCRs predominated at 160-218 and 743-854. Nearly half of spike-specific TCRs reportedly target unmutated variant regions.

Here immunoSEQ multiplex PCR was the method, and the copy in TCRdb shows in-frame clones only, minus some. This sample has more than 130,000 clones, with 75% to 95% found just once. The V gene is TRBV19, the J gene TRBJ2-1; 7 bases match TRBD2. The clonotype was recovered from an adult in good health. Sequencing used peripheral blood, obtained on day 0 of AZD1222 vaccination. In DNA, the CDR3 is TGTGCCAGTAGTATGGGTCCTAGCGGATACAATGAGCAGTTCTTC. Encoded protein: CASSMGPSGYNEQFF.